The 27 T cell receptor beta chains given below trace back to one sample, sequenced in a study of T cell repertoires in cytomegalovirus infection. From the reads, TCRdb called clonotypes with MiXCR, one entry per CDR3 protein. This sample has roughly 230,000 distinct CDR3 sequences, with around 6.4% found just once. Sequencing was carried out using PBMCs. Source of these receptors: a human donor in good health (CMV status not recorded). Some clones in this sample may be carry-over from other donors' samples.

There are many counts of this clonotype. The genes are TRBV29-1 and TRBJ1-3; D possibly corresponds to TRBD1 (5 bases). Looked up from germline, CDR1 is SQVTM and CDR2 is ANQGSEA. Trimming stripped 3 bases from V and 0 bases from J, with 6 bases between. The CDR3 spans 13 residues. The CDR3 coding sequence is TGCAGCGTTGAGGACAACTCTGGAAACACCATATATTTT. Its translation: CSVEDNSGNTIYF.

This clonotype was detected many times. The V and J genes are TRBV29-1 and TRBJ2-5; D could derive from TRBD1 or TRBD2 (5 bases each). The CDR3 contains 11 residues. The V gene lost 6 bases and the J gene lost 5 bases, with 10 bases spanning the gap. CDR1 and CDR2 (germline): SQVTM, ANQGSEA. The CDR3 sequence: CSVRGSETQYF. Written as DNA, the CDR3 is TGCAGCGTCCGGGGCAGCGAGACCCAGTACTTC.

J is TRBJ1-5 and V is TRBV18, with D tentatively TRBD1 (5 bases). Per the germline V gene, CDR1 is KGHSH and CDR2 is LQKENI. There are 15 residues in the CDR3. V shed 0 bases and J shed 4 bases, with 10 bases lying between them. The CDR3 DNA follows: TGTGCCAGCTCACCACCGGGGCTAATTAATCAGCCCCAGCATTTT. Encoded protein: CASSPPGLINQPQHF.

This clonotype was counted at least ten times. V gene TRBV28 combines with J gene TRBJ1-6; D ambiguous. V was shortened by 8 bases and J by 7 bases, with 12 bases between the two germline ends. Germline V gene sequence: CDR1 MDHEN, CDR2 SYDVKM. The CDR3 is 13 amino acids. The CDR3 loop is CASGDNENSPLHF. The CDR3 nucleotides read TGTGCCAGCGGGGATAACGAAAATTCACCCCTCCACTTT.

This clonotype was recorded many times. This chain links TRBV28 with TRBJ2-4, with D possibly being TRBD2 (6 bases). The CDR3 sequence is 14 residues long. Trimming removed 11 bases at V and 0 bases at J, with 14 bases between. Germline V CDR1 and CDR2: MDHEN, SYDVKM. Here the CDR3 DNA reads TGTGCCGGGGGGAGAGCTGGAGCCAAAAACATTCAGTACTTC. It codes for CAGGRAGAKNIQYF.

This clonotype was observed many times. The V gene is TRBV5-6, the J gene TRBJ1-6; no firm D call. Per germline, CDR1 SGHDT and CDR2 YYEEEE. Between the trimmed V and J ends, which lost 2 bases and 5 bases, there was a span of 5 bases. The length of the CDR3 is 13 residues. This chain's CDR3 is CASSLRNNSPLHF. Here the CDR3 DNA reads TGTGCCAGCAGCTTAAGGAATAATTCACCCCTCCACTTT.

There are many counts of this clonotype. The rearrangement joins TRBV7-2 to TRBJ1-1, with TRBD1 matching 7 bases. The CDR3 totals 16 residues. After removal of 2 bases from V and 1 base from J, the junction contained 7 bases not matched to a gene. Germline V gives CDR1 SGHTA, CDR2 FQGNSA. This CDR3 is CASSLTGTAKNTEAFF. The CDR3, as DNA: TGTGCCAGCAGCTTAACAGGGACAGCTAAGAACACTGAAGCTTTCTTT.

This clonotype occurred many times. The chain couples TRBV6-2 or TRBV6-3 to TRBJ2-2; a weak D match, TRBD1 (5 bases). V was shortened by 6 bases and J by 3 bases, with 17 bases between the two germline ends. The germline CDR1 and CDR2 sequences are MNHEY and SVGEGT. CDR3 length equals 16 residues. The CDR3 DNA reads as TGTGCCAGCAGCCTCGGGTTGGACAAATACACCGGGGAGCTGTTTTTT. This translates into CASSLGLDKYTGELFF.

This clonotype showed up many times. The chain links TRBV19 to TRBJ2-1; TRBD1 matches at 7 bases. Germline V gives CDR1 LNHDA, CDR2 SQIVND (reference sequence). Unmatched junction bases numbered 8, after V lost 1 base and J lost 5 bases. The CDR3 loop spans 16 amino acids. The CDR3 loop is CASSIASGTVNNEQFF. The DNA of the CDR3 is TGTGCCAGTAGTATAGCCTCCGGGACAGTGAACAATGAGCAGTTCTTC. Based on the CDR3 plus reference TRBV19 and TRBJ2-1, the full variable domain is DGGITQSPKYLFRKEGQNVTLSCEQNLNHDAMYWYRQDPGQGLRLIYYSQIVNDFQKGDIAEGYSVSREKKESFPLTVTSAQKNPTAFYLCASSIASGTVNNEQFFGPGTRLTVL.

This clonotype was seen ten or more times. The rearrangement links TRBV14 to TRBJ2-1; tentative D call: TRBD1 (5 bases). The germline gives CDR1 SGHDN, CDR2 FVKESK. This CDR3 region has 15 residues. V was trimmed by 1 base and J by 4 bases, leaving 11 bases between them. The CDR3 region is CASSQVGHRYNEQFF. CDR3 coding DNA: TGTGCCAGCAGCCAAGTAGGACACCGATACAATGAGCAGTTCTTC.

This clonotype was detected many times. The rearrangement uses TRBV14 and TRBJ1-1; D not resolved. This CDR3 is built from 12 residues. CDR1 and CDR2 (germline): SGHDN, FVKESK. Trimming left V 8 bases short and J 3 bases short, with 10 bases between. The CDR3 spells CASGRTYTEAFF. The CDR3 nucleotides are TGTGCCAGCGGCCGGACGTACACTGAAGCTTTCTTT.

Turning to this clonotype: A read error may be the cause here, since a much bigger clone is one base away. V gene TRBV25-1 combines with J gene TRBJ1-1, with D unresolved. The CDR3 is 14 residues long. Germline V gene sequence: CDR1 MGHDK, CDR2 SYGVNS. The chain's CDR3 is CASSELGSVTEALF. CDR3 sequence (DNA): TGTGCCAGCAGTGAATTGGGAAGTGTGACTGAAGCTCTCTTT. Based on the CDR3 plus reference TRBV25-1 and TRBJ1-1, the full variable domain is EADIYQTPRYLVIGTGKKITLECSQTMGHDKMYWYQQDPGMELHLIHYSYGVNSTEKGDLSSESTVSRIRTEHFPLTLESARPSHTSQYLCASSELGSVTEALFGQGTRLTVV.

This clonotype was observed many times. The V and J genes are TRBV3-1 and TRBJ1-4, with no clear D. The CDR3 is 14 amino acids. Trimming removed 3 bases from V and 8 bases from J, with 13 bases in between. Germline V CDR1 and CDR2: LGHDT, YNNKEL (reference sequence). The CDR3 DNA is TGTGCCAGCAGCCAGGTCTACGACAACGAAAAACTGTTTTTT. It encodes CASSQVYDNEKLFF.

This clonotype was counted at least ten times. This chain joins TRBV4-1 and TRBJ1-2; D unresolved. This CDR3 region has 13 residues. Per the germline V gene, CDR1 is MGHRA and CDR2 is YSYEKL. The V gene lost 5 bases and the J gene lost 5 bases, with 12 bases spanning the gap. CDR3 sequence: CASSAAGPYGYTF. Written as DNA, the CDR3 is TGCGCCAGCAGCGCCGCCGGTCCATATGGCTACACCTTC.

The chain links TRBV19 to TRBJ2-7, with D tentatively TRBD1 or TRBD2 (5 bases each). CDR1 is LNHDA and CDR2 is SQIVND in the germline V gene (reference sequence). The CDR3 runs 14 residues. V lost 3 bases and J 2 bases, leaving 11 bases between the germline ends. The CDR3 loop reads CASSMGREPYEQYF. CDR3 in DNA: TGTGCCAGTAGTATGGGCAGGGAGCCCTACGAGCAGTACTTC.

This clonotype was picked up many times. This rearrangement joins TRBV7-8 to TRBJ1-1; 7 nucleotides agree with TRBD1. The CDR3 loop spans 13 amino acids. CDR1 is SGHVS, CDR2 FQNEAQ, per germline. The V and J ends lost 5 bases and 7 bases, in that order; junction bases with no gene match: 7. The CDR3 protein is CASSGPGTVEAFF. Written as DNA, the CDR3 is TGTGCCAGCAGCGGACCCGGGACAGTTGAAGCTTTCTTT.

By its share, this clonotype is medium-sized. The chain has TRBV7-8 and TRBJ2-7; tentatively, D is TRBD1 (6 bases). CDR3 length equals 13 residues. Germline loops: CDR1 SGHVS, CDR2 FQNEAQ. V was cut by 4 bases and J by 7 bases, with 14 bases left in between. CDR3 residues: CASSSGHPEEQYF. CDR3 coding DNA: TGTGCCAGCAGCTCGGGACACCCAGAAGAGCAGTACTTC. The full variable domain, with the rest looked up from reference TRBV7-8 and TRBJ2-7, is GAGVSQSPRYKVAKRGQDVALRCDPISGHVSLFWYQQALGQGPEFLTYFQNEAQLDKSGLPSDRFFAERPEGSVSTLKIQRTQQEDSAVYLCASSSGHPEEQYFGPGTRLTVT.

This clonotype was seen repeatedly, ten times or more. V and J are TRBV12-3 or TRBV12-4 and TRBJ1-2; possibly TRBD1 for D (6 bases). V shed 5 bases and J shed 8 bases, with 15 bases lying between them. This CDR3 spans 13 amino acids. CDR3: CASSPTGSRGYTF. For the CDR3, the DNA is TGTGCCAGCAGTCCCACAGGGTCTCGAGGCTACACCTTC.

In this sample, this clonotype turned up many times. The chain joins TRBV5-6 to TRBJ2-7; 8 bases map to TRBD1. After removal of 4 bases from V and 3 bases from J, the junction contained 9 bases not matched to a gene. Germline V gene sequence: CDR1 SGHDT, CDR2 YYEEEE. The CDR3 is 15 residues long. CDR3 region: CASSTYRGTYYEQYF. The CDR3 DNA reads TGTGCCAGCAGCACATACAGGGGGACGTACTACGAGCAGTACTTC. Together with reference TRBV5-6 and TRBJ2-7, the CDR3 gives the full variable domain: DAGVTQSPTHLIKTRGQQVTLRCSPKSGHDTVSWYQQALGQGPQFIFQYYEEEERQRGNFPDRFSGHQFPNYSSELNVNALLLGDSALYLCASSTYRGTYYEQYFGPGTRLTVT.

This clonotype was seen ten or more times. This chain uses TRBV20-1 with TRBJ2-7; 10 nucleotides agree with TRBD2. Germline CDR1 and CDR2: DFQATT and SNEGSKA (reference sequence). V lost 5 bases and J lost 2; bases outside the gene matches: 12. The CDR3 extends over 16 amino acids. CDR3 sequence: CSAPDPAGGITYEQYF. CDR3 DNA sequence: TGCAGTGCTCCGGACCCAGCGGGGGGGATCACCTACGAGCAGTACTTC.

This clonotype was picked up many times. V and J are TRBV30 and TRBJ1-2; a weak D match, TRBD1 (6 bases). Trimming removed 3 bases at V and 4 bases at J, with 12 bases between. Per the germline V gene, CDR1 is GTSNPN and CDR2 is SVGIG (reference sequence). The CDR3 is 13 residues long. The CDR3 DNA is TGTGCCTGGAGACGGGGGCAGCTCTATGGCTACACCTTC. Translating gives CAWRRGQLYGYTF.

Ten or more counts support this clonotype. The chain is built from TRBV7-9 and TRBJ1-2, with D hard to call. The V end was cut by 3 bases, the J end by 6 bases, with 5 bases between. The CDR3 is 11 residues long. Per the germline V gene, CDR1 is SEHNR and CDR2 is FQNEAQ (reference sequence). The CDR3 sequence is CASSFEDGYTF. The CDR3 coding sequence is TGTGCCAGCAGCTTCGAAGATGGCTACACCTTC.

This clonotype occurred many times. The chain uses TRBV28 and TRBJ2-4; D uncertain. The CDR3 consists of 15 residues. CDR1 MDHEN and CDR2 SYDVKM come from the germline V gene. Trimming shortened V by 6 bases and J by 0 bases, and 12 bases separated the two germline ends. CDR3 amino acids: CASSLPALAKNIQYF. The CDR3, as DNA: TGTGCCAGCAGCCTACCGGCCCTAGCCAAAAACATTCAGTACTTC.

This clonotype was found many times. This sequence joins TRBV20-1 and TRBJ2-6; D unclear. The CDR3 is made up of 15 amino acids. The ends were cut back, 3 bases at V and 4 bases at J, with 13 bases in the middle. Per the germline V gene, CDR1 is DFQATT and CDR2 is SNEGSKA (reference sequence). The CDR3, as DNA: TGCAGTGCTAGGGTGCCCACTTGGGGGGCCAACGTCCTGACTTTC. Its translation: CSARVPTWGANVLTF.

This clonotype was picked up many times. This chain connects TRBV7-2 to TRBJ1-4, with 8 bases fitting TRBD1. The CDR3 spans 15 residues. V shed 1 base and J 7 bases; nucleotides not matched to a gene: 5. Germline CDR1 reads SGHTA; CDR2 reads FQGNSA. This chain's CDR3 is CASSLGGQGGEKLFF. The CDR3 bases are TGTGCCAGCAGCTTAGGAGGACAGGGTGGTGAAAAACTGTTTTTT.

This clonotype was seen only a few times. The chain has TRBV10-3 and TRBJ1-6; D unclear. This CDR3 is 16 amino acids long. V was pared by 4 bases and J by 1 base, with 11 bases between. Germline V gene data show CDR1 as ENHRY and CDR2 as SYGVKD. The CDR3 reads CAISAREASYNSPLHF. The CDR3 DNA reads TGTGCCATCAGTGCTCGGGAAGCTTCCTATAATTCACCCCTCCACTTT.

About this clonotype: A much larger clone differs from this one at a single base, so this may be a read error. The conserved phenylalanine or tryptophan normally closing the CDR3 is absent here, so this likely arose from a read error. J is TRBJ2-5 and V is TRBV20-1; no reliable D call. Germline V gene sequence: CDR1 DFQATT, CDR2 SNEGSKA (reference sequence). The V end was cut by 5 bases, the J end by 0 bases, with 16 bases between. CDR3 length: 15 amino acids. CDR3: CSADRMGRYQETQYL. DNA of the CDR3: TGCAGTGCTGACCGAATGGGTCGGTACCAAGAGACCCAGTACCTC.